The rows below give T cell receptor beta chains drawn from one sample of a study of tumor and adjacent non-tumor tissue in lung cancer. TCRdb analysed the multiplex PCR reads with MiXCR anew, one entry per CDR3 protein. This sample has over 110,000 distinct CDR3 sequences, with around 65% found just once. Sequenced material: lung tumor tissue. The receptor set was obtained from a man aged 55 to 70 with small cell lung cancer. Each CDR3 is given with its conserved first and last residue. D genes are given only for firm matches. Some rows mark clone size as missing; the rest say once, few, many or name a class of expanded clone.

v_call	d_call	clone_size	j_call	cdr3_aa	cdr3_nt
TRBV29-1	TRBD2	NA	TRBJ2-7	CSADSGSGYEQNF	TGCAGTGCCGATAGCGGGAGTGGGTACGAGCAGAACTTC
TRBV5-1	TRBD1	many	TRBJ2-5	CASSLTGAYQETQYF	TGCGCCAGCAGCTTGACAGGGGCGTACCAAGAGACCCAGTACTTC
TRBV5-1	NA	NA	TRBJ1-3	CASGLGRNTLYF	TGCGCCAGCGGCTTGGGAAGAAACACCTTATATTTT
TRBV11-3	TRBD2	NA	TRBJ2-1	CASSSVLAGGPYSEQFF	TGTGCCAGCAGCTCGGTACTAGCGGGCGGGCCCTACAGTGAGCAGTTCTTC
TRBV24-1	TRBD2	NA	TRBJ2-5	CATSDKLAGETQYF	TGTGCCACCAGTGACAAACTAGCGGGAGAGACCCAGTACTTC
TRBV11-3	TRBD2	NA	TRBJ2-3	CASRATTGTSSTSTDTQCF	TGTGCTAGCAGAGCGACTACCGGGACTAGCTCCACTAGCACAGATACGCAGTGTTTT
TRBV5-8	TRBD1	NA	TRBJ2-3	CASSFSFHGTGVVTQYF	TGTGCCAGTAGCTTCTCTTTTCATGGAACAGGGGTTGTAACGCAGTATTTT
TRBV11-2	TRBD2	NA	TRBJ2-1	CASSILAGGPTEQFF	TGTGCCAGCAGCATCCTAGCGGGGGGGCCGACTGAGCAGTTCTTC
TRBV29-1	TRBD1	NA	TRBJ2-1	CSVVGKGQGRSYNEQFF	TGCAGCGTTGTCGGGAAGGGACAGGGGCGCTCCTACAATGAGCAGTTCTTC
TRBV30	NA	many	TRBJ1-3	CASSYTFSGNTIYF	TGTGCCTCGTCATACACATTCTCTGGAAACACCATATATTTT
TRBV4-1	TRBD2	few	TRBJ2-5	CASSQEGLAGGQETQYF	TGCGCCAGCAGCCAAGAAGGGCTAGCGGGAGGTCAAGAGACCCAGTACTTC
TRBV12-3/TRBV12-4	NA	few	TRBJ2-1	CASSLWRRGNEQFF	TGTGCCAGCAGTTTATGGCGAAGGGGTAATGAGCAGTTCTTC
TRBV25-1	NA	NA	TRBJ1-4	CASSELLQENEKLFF	TGTGCCAGCAGTGAATTATTACAAGAAAATGAAAAACTGTTTTTT
TRBV6-2/TRBV6-3	NA	many	TRBJ2-5	CASSPSDETQYF	TGTGCCAGCAGTCCCAGCGACGAGACCCAGTACTTC
TRBV11-2	NA	once	TRBJ2-6	CACSSLARSGANVLTF	TGTGCCTGCAGCTCGTTAGCCAGATCTGGGGCCAACGTCCTGACTTTC
TRBV6-5	NA	NA	TRBJ2-1	CASTPGDSSDEQLF	TGTGCCAGCACCCCGGGTGACAGTAGTGATGAGCAGCTCTTC
TRBV6-5	TRBD2	NA	TRBJ2-1	CASSYQWWEGTSSMEFF	TGTGCCAGCAGTTATCAGTGGTGGGAGGGGACTAGCAGCATGGAGTTCTTC
TRBV4-2	TRBD2	many	TRBJ2-3	CASSQGPGGALGDTQYF	TGTGCCAGCAGCCAGGGGCCCGGGGGGGCCCTCGGAGATACGCAGTATTTT
TRBV20-1	NA	NA	TRBJ2-7	CSVSHPSSVRRGEQHF	TGCAGTGTTTCCCATCCGTCTAGTGTAAGGAGGGGCGAGCAGCACTTC
TRBV11-1	NA	NA	TRBJ1-2	CTSSRDNFYGYIF	TGTACCAGCAGCCGGGACAACTTCTATGGCTACATATTC
TRBV6-1	TRBD2	NA	TRBJ2-1	CASRSTGTSHNEQFF	TGTGCCAGCAGATCTACCGGGACTAGCCACAATGAGCAGTTCTTC
TRBV29-1	TRBD1	NA	TRBJ1-4	CSVKGQLGEKPFF	TGCAGCGTCAAGGGACAGCTAGGTGAAAAACCGTTTTTT
TRBV7-8	TRBD2	NA	TRBJ2-5	CASSPRTSGYRGTQYF	TGTGCCAGCAGCCCAAGGACTAGCGGGTACCGAGGGACCCAGTACTTC
TRBV11-2	NA	NA	TRBJ2-1	CANNLGGGSYNEQFF	TGTGCCAACAACTTGGGTGGTGGCTCCTACAATGAGCAGTTCTTC
TRBV7-8	NA	NA	TRBJ2-1	CASSLLALRAWPFF	TGTGCCAGCAGCTTATTGGCTCTGAGGGCTTGGCCGTTCTTC
TRBV5-8	NA	NA	TRBJ2-7	CASSLGVSREQYF	TGTGCCAGCAGCTTGGGGGTATCTCGGGAGCAGTACTTC
TRBV5-6	NA	NA	TRBJ1-1	CGSSGGDTEAFF	TGTGGCAGCAGTGGAGGGGACACTGAAGCTTTCTTT
TRBV29-1	NA	NA	TRBJ2-3	CNSGQRDTQYF	TGCAACTCTGGACAACGAGATACGCAGTATTTT
TRBV12-3/TRBV12-4	NA	NA	TRBJ1-5	CASSPGGGRQPQHF	TGTGCCAGCAGTCCCGGGGGGGGACGGCAGCCCCAGCATTTT
TRBV11-3	NA	NA	TRBJ2-1	CASSLVQSRGQQFF	TGTGCCAGCAGCTTAGTTCAGAGTAGGGGCCAGCAGTTCTTC
TRBV6-6	NA	NA	TRBJ2-3	CASSYIGKRGTRHNTDTQYF	TGTGCCAGCAGTTATATAGGAAAGCGTGGGACAAGGCATAACACAGATACGCAGTATTTT
TRBV20-1	NA	many	TRBJ1-1	CSARTDRNTEAFF	TGCAGTGCTAGAACTGACAGGAACACTGAAGCTTTCTTT
TRBV20-1	NA	few	TRBJ1-1	CSARDLRGKDTEVFF	TGTAGTGCTAGAGATCTCAGGGGTAAGGACACTGAAGTTTTCTTT
TRBV20-1	TRBD1	NA	TRBJ1-2	CSAPQGAIGGYTF	TGCAGTGCGCCACAGGGGGCAATAGGTGGCTACACCTTC
TRBV5-4	NA	NA	TRBJ2-6	CASSLIAEANVLTF	TGTGCCAGCAGCTTGATTGCTGAGGCCAACGTCCTGACTTTC
TRBV5-4	NA	NA	TRBJ1-5	CASRPACGSTDTQHF	TGTGCCAGCAGGCCTGCTTGCGGGAGCACAGATACGCAGCATTTT
TRBV29-1	TRBD2	NA	TRBJ2-1	CSGTSVLNEQFF	TGCAGCGGGACTAGCGTTCTCAATGAGCAGTTCTTT
TRBV11-2	NA	NA	TRBJ2-1	CARSFELNNEQFF	TGTGCTAGGAGCTTCGAGCTCAACAATGAGCAGTTCTTC
TRBV20-1	TRBD2	NA	TRBJ2-3	CSARLAGGDTQYF	TGCAGTGCTAGGCTAGCGGGAGGAGATACGCAGTATTTT
TRBV6-1	NA	few	TRBJ1-5	CASSEGRNQPQHF	TGTGCCAGCAGTGAAGGGCGAAATCAGCCCCAGCATTTT
TRBV29-1	TRBD1	NA	TRBJ2-7	CSFRTGLDEQYF	TGCAGTTTTAGGACAGGGCTCGACGAGCAGTACTTC
TRBV11-1	TRBD1	NA	TRBJ2-2	CASSLRQGAQTGELFF	TGTGCCAGCAGCCTAAGACAGGGGGCGCAAACCGGAGAGCTGTTTTTT
TRBV6-2/TRBV6-3	NA	many	TRBJ2-3	CASSYSTVRGSVDTQYF	TGTGCCAGCAGTTACTCGACGGTTCGTGGGAGCGTGGATACGCAGTATTTT
TRBV11-2	NA	NA	TRBJ2-1	CASSLDVGFNNRQFF	TGTGCCAGCAGCTTAGATGTAGGTTTCAACAATAGGCAGTTCTTC
TRBV20-1	NA	once	TRBJ2-1	CSARARGGYNEQFF	TGCAGTGCTAGAGCCAGAGGGGGGTACAATGAGCAGTTCTTC
TRBV6-2/TRBV6-3	NA	NA	TRBJ1-3	CASSYSGPLPGNTIYF	TGTGCCAGCAGTTACTCGGGACCCCTCCCTGGAAACACCATATATTTT
TRBV6-1	TRBD2	few	TRBJ2-7	CASSERRPSGRPREQYF	TGTGCCAGCAGTGAAAGGCGGCCCAGCGGGAGACCGCGGGAGCAGTACTTC